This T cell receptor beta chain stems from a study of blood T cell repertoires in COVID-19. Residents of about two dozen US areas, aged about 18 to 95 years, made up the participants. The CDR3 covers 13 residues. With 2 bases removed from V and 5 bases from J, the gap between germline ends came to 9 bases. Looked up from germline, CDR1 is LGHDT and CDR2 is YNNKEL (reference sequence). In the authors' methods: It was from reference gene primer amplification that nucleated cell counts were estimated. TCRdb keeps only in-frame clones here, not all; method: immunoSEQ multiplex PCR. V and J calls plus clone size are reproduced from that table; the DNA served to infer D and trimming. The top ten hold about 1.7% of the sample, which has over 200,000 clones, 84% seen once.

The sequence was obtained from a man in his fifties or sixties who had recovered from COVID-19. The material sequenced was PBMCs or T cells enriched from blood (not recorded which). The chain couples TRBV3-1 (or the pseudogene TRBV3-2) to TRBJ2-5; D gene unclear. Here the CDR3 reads CASSQLTIETQYF. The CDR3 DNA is TGTGCCAGCAGCCAATTAACAATCGAGACCCAGTACTTC.